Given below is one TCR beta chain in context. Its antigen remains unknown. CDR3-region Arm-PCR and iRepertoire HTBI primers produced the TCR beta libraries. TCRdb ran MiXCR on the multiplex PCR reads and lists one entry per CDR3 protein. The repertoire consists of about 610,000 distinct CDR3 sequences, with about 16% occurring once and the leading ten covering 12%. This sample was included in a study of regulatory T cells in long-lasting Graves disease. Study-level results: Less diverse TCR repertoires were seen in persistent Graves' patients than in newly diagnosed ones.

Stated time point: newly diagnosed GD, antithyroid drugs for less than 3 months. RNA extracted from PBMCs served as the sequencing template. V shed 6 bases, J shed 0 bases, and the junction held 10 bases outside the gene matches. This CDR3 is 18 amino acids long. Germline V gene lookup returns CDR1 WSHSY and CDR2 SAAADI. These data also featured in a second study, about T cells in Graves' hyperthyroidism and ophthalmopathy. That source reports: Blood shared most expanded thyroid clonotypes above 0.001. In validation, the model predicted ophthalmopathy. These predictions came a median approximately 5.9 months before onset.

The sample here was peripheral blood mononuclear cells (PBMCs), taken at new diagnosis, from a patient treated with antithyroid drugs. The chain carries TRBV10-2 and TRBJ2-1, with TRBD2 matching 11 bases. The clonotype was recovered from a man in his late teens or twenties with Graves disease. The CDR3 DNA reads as TGCGCCAGCAGAACAGGCCTAGCGGGAGGCCCCTCCTACAATGAGCAGTTCTTC. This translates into CASRTGLAGGPSYNEQFF.